The present TCR beta chain was sequenced within a study of T cell responses to AZD1222 COVID-19 vaccine. The CDR3 covers 15 residues. Trimming left V 3 bases short and J 4 bases short, with 15 bases between. Germline V gives CDR1 KGHSH, CDR2 LQKENI. TCRdb's table, derived via immunoSEQ multiplex PCR, lists solely in-frame clones and lacks some. The profile shows tens of thousands of clones, around 90% of them singletons. The sample was peripheral blood, taken 28 days after the second AZD1222 dose. This sequence was found in an adult who received the AZD1222 COVID-19 vaccine. The chain joins TRBV18 to TRBJ1-2, with D perhaps matching TRBD1 (5 bases). The CDR3: CASSPRSGQGYGYTF. The CDR3 region has the DNA TGTGCCAGCTCACCTCGGTCTGGGCAGGGCTATGGCTACACCTTC.